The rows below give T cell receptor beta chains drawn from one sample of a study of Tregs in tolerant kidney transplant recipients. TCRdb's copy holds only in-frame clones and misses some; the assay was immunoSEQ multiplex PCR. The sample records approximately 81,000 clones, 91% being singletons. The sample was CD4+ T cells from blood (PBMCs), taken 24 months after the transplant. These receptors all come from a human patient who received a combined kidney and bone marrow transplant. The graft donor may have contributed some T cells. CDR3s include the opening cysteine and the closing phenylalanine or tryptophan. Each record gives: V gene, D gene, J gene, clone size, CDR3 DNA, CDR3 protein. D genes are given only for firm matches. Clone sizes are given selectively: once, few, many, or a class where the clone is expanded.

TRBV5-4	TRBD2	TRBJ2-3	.	TGTGCCAGCAGCTTGTCTAGCGGGAGATATACGCAGTATTTT	CASSLSSGRYTQYF
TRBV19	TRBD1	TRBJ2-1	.	TGTGCCAGTAGTACGGGACAGGGGGCGCATGAGCAGTTCTTC	CASSTGQGAHEQFF
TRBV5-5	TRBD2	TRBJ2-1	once	TGTGCCAGCAGCTTCGGTACGGGAGGAGCCTACAATGAGCAGTTCTTC	CASSFGTGGAYNEQFF
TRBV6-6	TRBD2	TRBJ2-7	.	TGTGCCAGCAGAACAAGCGGGAGTTCCCTCTACGAGCAGTACTTC	CASRTSGSSLYEQYF
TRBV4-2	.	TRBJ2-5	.	TGTGCCAGCAGCCAAGTAGGGGGGGCGGGTGAGACCCAGTACTTC	CASSQVGGAGETQYF
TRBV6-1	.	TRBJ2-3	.	TGTGCCAGCAGGGGACTCGGCACAGATACGCAGTATTTT	CASRGLGTDTQYF
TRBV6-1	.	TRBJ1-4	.	TGTGCCAGCACAGAACAGGGTAGTGAAAAACTGTTTTTT	CASTEQGSEKLFF
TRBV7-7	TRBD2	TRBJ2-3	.	TGTGCCAGCAGCTTAACGGGGGGGAGGACAGATACGCAGTATTTT	CASSLTGGRTDTQYF
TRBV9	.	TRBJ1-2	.	TGTGCCAGCACTGCATCGGTCCGGGTCTATGGCTACACCTTC	CASTASVRVYGYTF
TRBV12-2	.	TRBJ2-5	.	TGTGCAAGTCGCCCCCCCGAACCACTAGCGGGAGGGCCTGGAGAGACCCAGTACTTC	CASRPPEPLAGGPGETQYF
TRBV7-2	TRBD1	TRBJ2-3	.	TGTGCCAGCAGCTCGGACAGGGCGGGCACAGATACGCAGTATTTT	CASSSDRAGTDTQYF
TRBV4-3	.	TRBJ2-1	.	TGCGCCAGCAGCCAAACGCGGGGACCCCCCCACAATGAGCAGTTCTTC	CASSQTRGPPHNEQFF
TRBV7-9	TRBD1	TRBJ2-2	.	TGTGCCAGCAGCTATAGGGACAGGGAAGGCGGGGAGCTGTTTTTT	CASSYRDREGGELFF
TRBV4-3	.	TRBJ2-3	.	TGCGCCAGCCGACTTCGCGGGACTAGCACAGATACGCAGTATTTT	CASRLRGTSTDTQYF
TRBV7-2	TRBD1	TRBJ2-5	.	TGTGCCAGCAGCCTTAACAGGGGTAATTTTCTAGAGACCCAGTACTTC	CASSLNRGNFLETQYF
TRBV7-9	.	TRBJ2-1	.	TGTGCCAGCAGCGAATGGGAGGTTGGGGAGCAGTTCTTC	CASSEWEVGEQFF
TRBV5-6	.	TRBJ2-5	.	TGTGCCAGCAGCTCATACGACAGACAAGAGACCCAGTACTTC	CASSSYDRQETQYF
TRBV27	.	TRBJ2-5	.	TGTGCCAGCAGTGACCTAGGTTTTACCCAGTACTTC	CASSDLGFTQYF
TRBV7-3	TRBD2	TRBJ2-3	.	TGTGCCAGCAGCTTAGGCGGGGGGGCAGGGGATACGCAGTATTTT	CASSLGGGAGDTQYF
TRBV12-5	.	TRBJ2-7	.	TGTGCTAGTGGGTATGGGACCACAGGGATCTACGAGCAGTACTTC	CASGYGTTGIYEQYF
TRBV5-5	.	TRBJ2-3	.	TGTGCCAGCAGCTTGACAGGATACACAGATACGCAGTATTTT	CASSLTGYTDTQYF
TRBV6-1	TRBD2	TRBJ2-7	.	TGTGCCAGCGTAAAGCGGGAGTGGGGTGAGCAGTACTTC	CASVKREWGEQYF
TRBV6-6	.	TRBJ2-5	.	TGTGCCAGCAGTTCTCGAAGACCTCGGGGAGAGACCCAGTACTTC	CASSSRRPRGETQYF
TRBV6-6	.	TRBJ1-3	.	TGTGCCAGCAGCACCGGGACAACCATATATTTT	CASSTGTTIYF
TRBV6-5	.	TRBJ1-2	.	TGTGCCAGCAGTCGACAGATTAACTATGGCTACACCTTC	CASSRQINYGYTF
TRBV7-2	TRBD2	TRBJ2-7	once	TGTGCCAGCAGCTTAAGTGGCGGGAGGGCCTCCTACGAGCAGTACTTC	CASSLSGGRASYEQYF
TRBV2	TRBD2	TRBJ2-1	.	TGTGCCAGCAGTCCAGCGGGGGTCTACAATGAGCAGTTCTTC	CASSPAGVYNEQFF
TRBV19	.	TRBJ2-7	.	TGTGCCAGTAGTATTGGGGGGAGAAACGTCTACGAGCAGTACTTC	CASSIGGRNVYEQYF
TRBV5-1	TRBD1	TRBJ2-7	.	TGCGCCAGCAGCTCGGGACAGGGGTTCTACGAGCAGTACTTC	CASSSGQGFYEQYF
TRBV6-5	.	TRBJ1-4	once	TGTGCCAGCAGTTACGGCGGGTCGGGTGAAAAACTGTTTTTT	CASSYGGSGEKLFF
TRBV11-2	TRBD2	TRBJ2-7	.	TGTGCCAGCAGCTTGGGGGGGAATCTCTACGAGCAGTACTTC	CASSLGGNLYEQYF
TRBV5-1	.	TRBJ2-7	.	TGCGCCAGCAGCCTGACAGGTTCGGGCTACGAGCAGTACTTC	CASSLTGSGYEQYF
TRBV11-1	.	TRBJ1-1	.	TGTGCCAGCAGCTTTACGGACACTGAAGCTTTCTTT	CASSFTDTEAFF
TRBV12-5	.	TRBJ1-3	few	TGTGCTAGTGGTCAGGGCCCAGGGTACACCATATATTTT	CASGQGPGYTIYF
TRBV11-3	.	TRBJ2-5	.	TGTGCCAGCAGCTCCATGGGGGGAGAGACCCAGTACTTC	CASSSMGGETQYF
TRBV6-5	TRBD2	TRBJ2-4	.	TGTGCCAGCAGTCGGGGGGGAGTAGGAAACATTCAGTACTTC	CASSRGGVGNIQYF
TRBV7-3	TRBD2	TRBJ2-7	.	TGTGCCAGCAGCCCCCATGGCGGGACTACCTACGAGCAGTACTTC	CASSPHGGTTYEQYF
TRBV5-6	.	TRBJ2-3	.	TGTGCCAGCAGCTTGGCTCCGGGCACAGATACGCAGTATTTT	CASSLAPGTDTQYF
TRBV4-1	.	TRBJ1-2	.	TGCGCCAGCACCAGAGGCGGGTTCCTTGACTATGGCTACACCTTC	CASTRGGFLDYGYTF
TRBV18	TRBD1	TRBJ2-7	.	TGTGCCAGCTCACCAAGACAGGGCACCTACGAGCAGTACTTC	CASSPRQGTYEQYF
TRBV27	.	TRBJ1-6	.	TGTGCCAGCTTACCTATTGGCGGGCCCCTCCACTTT	CASLPIGGPLHF